Listed below are T cell receptor beta chains from one sample, sequenced in a study of monozygotic twins with inflammatory bowel disease. TCRdb reanalyzed the 5' RACE reads and collapses them to one entry per CDR3 protein, without DNA. This sample carries around 200,000 distinct CDR3 sequences, with approximately 1.6% going to the ten biggest clones. Sequenced material: blood. These receptors all come from a human donor with ulcerative colitis or Crohn's disease, or a healthy co-twin of an affected twin (not recorded which). Each CDR3 is given with its conserved first and last residue.

J gene: TRBJ2-7; V gene: TRBV4-2; CDR3 protein: CASSPGLADSSYEQYF
J gene: TRBJ2-3; V gene: TRBV11-2; CDR3 protein: CASSLRPAGAPGDTQYF
J gene: TRBJ1-1; V gene: TRBV12-3/TRBV12-4; CDR3 protein: CASSILGAGSTEAFF
J gene: TRBJ2-5; V gene: TRBV7-8; CDR3 protein: CASSLRTGSMRETQYF
J gene: TRBJ2-3; V gene: TRBV20-1; CDR3 protein: CSASRGWGTDTQYF
J gene: TRBJ2-3; V gene: TRBV5-4; CDR3 protein: CASSFSGDPTDTQYF
J gene: TRBJ1-6; V gene: TRBV10-3; CDR3 protein: CAISEGQANSPLHF
J gene: TRBJ1-4; V gene: TRBV5-5; CDR3 protein: CASSPRTRRSNEKLFF
J gene: TRBJ1-1; V gene: TRBV6-5; CDR3 protein: CASSYGARGGTEAFF
J gene: TRBJ1-4; V gene: TRBV7-9; CDR3 protein: CASSRDSDNEKLFF
J gene: TRBJ2-3; V gene: TRBV12-3/TRBV12-4; CDR3 protein: CASSLNRAAGRYF
J gene: TRBJ2-7; V gene: TRBV5-4; CDR3 protein: CASSLDRGASYEQYF
J gene: TRBJ1-4; V gene: TRBV5-1; CDR3 protein: CASSSGPVGGEKMFF
J gene: TRBJ2-2; V gene: TRBV5-6; CDR3 protein: CASSRLGQNTGELFF
J gene: TRBJ2-2; V gene: TRBV7-7; CDR3 protein: CASSLRSNTGELFF
J gene: TRBJ1-6; V gene: TRBV6-1; CDR3 protein: CATRDTHSYNSPLHF
J gene: TRBJ2-1; V gene: TRBV20-1; CDR3 protein: CSATAGTGTYNEQFF
J gene: TRBJ1-4; V gene: TRBV5-1; CDR3 protein: CASSLGGRNEKLFF
J gene: TRBJ2-5; V gene: TRBV10-2; CDR3 protein: CASSPGTSETQYF
J gene: TRBJ2-1; V gene: TRBV6-2/TRBV6-3; CDR3 protein: CASSFGGSGEQFF
J gene: TRBJ1-5; V gene: TRBV6-1; CDR3 protein: CASSDSTWRYSNQPQHF
J gene: TRBJ2-5; V gene: TRBV12-3/TRBV12-4; CDR3 protein: CASSFRRKETQYF
J gene: TRBJ1-1; V gene: TRBV5-1; CDR3 protein: CASSPSGVMNTEAFF
J gene: TRBJ2-2; V gene: TRBV11-2; CDR3 protein: CALFVVGELFF
J gene: TRBJ1-5; V gene: TRBV12-3/TRBV12-4; CDR3 protein: CASSPRDFRQPQHF
J gene: TRBJ2-1; V gene: TRBV29-1; CDR3 protein: CSVVPQGEYNEQFF
J gene: TRBJ2-6; V gene: TRBV5-8; CDR3 protein: CASSLGDASGANVLTF
J gene: TRBJ2-3; V gene: TRBV5-1; CDR3 protein: CASSLSITSTDTQYF
J gene: TRBJ1-1; V gene: TRBV7-9; CDR3 protein: CASSFSTGAMRDTEAFF
J gene: TRBJ2-1; V gene: TRBV6-1; CDR3 protein: CASGLRDRGHNEQFF
J gene: TRBJ1-2; V gene: TRBV18; CDR3 protein: CASSPPSTGTNYGYTF
J gene: TRBJ1-2; V gene: TRBV6-6; CDR3 protein: CASTLTGGFYGYTF
J gene: TRBJ2-3; V gene: TRBV5-1; CDR3 protein: CASSLEKDTQYF
J gene: TRBJ1-2; V gene: TRBV27; CDR3 protein: CASSLGFSNYGYTF
J gene: TRBJ2-7; V gene: TRBV6-1; CDR3 protein: CASRLRGQGPYEQYF
J gene: TRBJ2-1; V gene: TRBV24-1; CDR3 protein: CATSEGTPNEQFF
J gene: TRBJ1-1; V gene: TRBV12-3/TRBV12-4; CDR3 protein: CASRPGYQGNTEAFF
J gene: TRBJ2-6; V gene: TRBV5-6; CDR3 protein: CASSLRQGISSGANVLTF
J gene: TRBJ2-7; V gene: TRBV9; CDR3 protein: CASSVGGFSYEQYF
J gene: TRBJ2-5; V gene: TRBV6-6; CDR3 protein: CASNGNQETQYF
J gene: TRBJ1-3; V gene: TRBV13; CDR3 protein: CASSFSYRTVDYSGNTIYF
J gene: TRBJ1-4; V gene: TRBV12-3/TRBV12-4; CDR3 protein: CASSLRHLPTTNEKLFF
J gene: TRBJ2-7; V gene: TRBV7-9; CDR3 protein: CASSLYRENNEQYF
J gene: TRBJ1-6; V gene: TRBV27; CDR3 protein: CASSLSALPSYNSPLHF
J gene: TRBJ1-2; V gene: TRBV20-1; CDR3 protein: CSARDLQGQGDYGYTF
J gene: TRBJ2-1; V gene: TRBV7-9; CDR3 protein: CASSPGGRHNEQFF
J gene: TRBJ1-5; V gene: TRBV18; CDR3 protein: CASSREGSNQPQHF
J gene: TRBJ1-2; V gene: TRBV12-3/TRBV12-4; CDR3 protein: CASSSVLPGYGYTF
J gene: TRBJ2-7; V gene: TRBV7-6; CDR3 protein: CASSPGQGEKQYF
J gene: TRBJ2-7; V gene: TRBV7-9; CDR3 protein: CASSLLRSREQYF
J gene: TRBJ1-2; V gene: TRBV6-2/TRBV6-3; CDR3 protein: CASTPTSRFNYGYTF
J gene: TRBJ2-7; V gene: TRBV10-3; CDR3 protein: CAIRLYTDSYEQYF
J gene: TRBJ2-6; V gene: TRBV6-1; CDR3 protein: CATRRGPGANVLTF
J gene: TRBJ1-6; V gene: TRBV12-3/TRBV12-4; CDR3 protein: CASRTEMTGRNSPLHF
J gene: TRBJ1-1; V gene: TRBV7-3; CDR3 protein: CASSTQGGNEAFF
J gene: TRBJ1-5; V gene: TRBV20-1; CDR3 protein: CSASGNQPQHF
J gene: TRBJ2-2; V gene: TRBV7-6; CDR3 protein: CASSLVRGELFF
J gene: TRBJ2-1; V gene: TRBV5-1; CDR3 protein: CASRSTSGGATFNEQFF
J gene: TRBJ2-1; V gene: TRBV5-1; CDR3 protein: CASSTRGNEQFF